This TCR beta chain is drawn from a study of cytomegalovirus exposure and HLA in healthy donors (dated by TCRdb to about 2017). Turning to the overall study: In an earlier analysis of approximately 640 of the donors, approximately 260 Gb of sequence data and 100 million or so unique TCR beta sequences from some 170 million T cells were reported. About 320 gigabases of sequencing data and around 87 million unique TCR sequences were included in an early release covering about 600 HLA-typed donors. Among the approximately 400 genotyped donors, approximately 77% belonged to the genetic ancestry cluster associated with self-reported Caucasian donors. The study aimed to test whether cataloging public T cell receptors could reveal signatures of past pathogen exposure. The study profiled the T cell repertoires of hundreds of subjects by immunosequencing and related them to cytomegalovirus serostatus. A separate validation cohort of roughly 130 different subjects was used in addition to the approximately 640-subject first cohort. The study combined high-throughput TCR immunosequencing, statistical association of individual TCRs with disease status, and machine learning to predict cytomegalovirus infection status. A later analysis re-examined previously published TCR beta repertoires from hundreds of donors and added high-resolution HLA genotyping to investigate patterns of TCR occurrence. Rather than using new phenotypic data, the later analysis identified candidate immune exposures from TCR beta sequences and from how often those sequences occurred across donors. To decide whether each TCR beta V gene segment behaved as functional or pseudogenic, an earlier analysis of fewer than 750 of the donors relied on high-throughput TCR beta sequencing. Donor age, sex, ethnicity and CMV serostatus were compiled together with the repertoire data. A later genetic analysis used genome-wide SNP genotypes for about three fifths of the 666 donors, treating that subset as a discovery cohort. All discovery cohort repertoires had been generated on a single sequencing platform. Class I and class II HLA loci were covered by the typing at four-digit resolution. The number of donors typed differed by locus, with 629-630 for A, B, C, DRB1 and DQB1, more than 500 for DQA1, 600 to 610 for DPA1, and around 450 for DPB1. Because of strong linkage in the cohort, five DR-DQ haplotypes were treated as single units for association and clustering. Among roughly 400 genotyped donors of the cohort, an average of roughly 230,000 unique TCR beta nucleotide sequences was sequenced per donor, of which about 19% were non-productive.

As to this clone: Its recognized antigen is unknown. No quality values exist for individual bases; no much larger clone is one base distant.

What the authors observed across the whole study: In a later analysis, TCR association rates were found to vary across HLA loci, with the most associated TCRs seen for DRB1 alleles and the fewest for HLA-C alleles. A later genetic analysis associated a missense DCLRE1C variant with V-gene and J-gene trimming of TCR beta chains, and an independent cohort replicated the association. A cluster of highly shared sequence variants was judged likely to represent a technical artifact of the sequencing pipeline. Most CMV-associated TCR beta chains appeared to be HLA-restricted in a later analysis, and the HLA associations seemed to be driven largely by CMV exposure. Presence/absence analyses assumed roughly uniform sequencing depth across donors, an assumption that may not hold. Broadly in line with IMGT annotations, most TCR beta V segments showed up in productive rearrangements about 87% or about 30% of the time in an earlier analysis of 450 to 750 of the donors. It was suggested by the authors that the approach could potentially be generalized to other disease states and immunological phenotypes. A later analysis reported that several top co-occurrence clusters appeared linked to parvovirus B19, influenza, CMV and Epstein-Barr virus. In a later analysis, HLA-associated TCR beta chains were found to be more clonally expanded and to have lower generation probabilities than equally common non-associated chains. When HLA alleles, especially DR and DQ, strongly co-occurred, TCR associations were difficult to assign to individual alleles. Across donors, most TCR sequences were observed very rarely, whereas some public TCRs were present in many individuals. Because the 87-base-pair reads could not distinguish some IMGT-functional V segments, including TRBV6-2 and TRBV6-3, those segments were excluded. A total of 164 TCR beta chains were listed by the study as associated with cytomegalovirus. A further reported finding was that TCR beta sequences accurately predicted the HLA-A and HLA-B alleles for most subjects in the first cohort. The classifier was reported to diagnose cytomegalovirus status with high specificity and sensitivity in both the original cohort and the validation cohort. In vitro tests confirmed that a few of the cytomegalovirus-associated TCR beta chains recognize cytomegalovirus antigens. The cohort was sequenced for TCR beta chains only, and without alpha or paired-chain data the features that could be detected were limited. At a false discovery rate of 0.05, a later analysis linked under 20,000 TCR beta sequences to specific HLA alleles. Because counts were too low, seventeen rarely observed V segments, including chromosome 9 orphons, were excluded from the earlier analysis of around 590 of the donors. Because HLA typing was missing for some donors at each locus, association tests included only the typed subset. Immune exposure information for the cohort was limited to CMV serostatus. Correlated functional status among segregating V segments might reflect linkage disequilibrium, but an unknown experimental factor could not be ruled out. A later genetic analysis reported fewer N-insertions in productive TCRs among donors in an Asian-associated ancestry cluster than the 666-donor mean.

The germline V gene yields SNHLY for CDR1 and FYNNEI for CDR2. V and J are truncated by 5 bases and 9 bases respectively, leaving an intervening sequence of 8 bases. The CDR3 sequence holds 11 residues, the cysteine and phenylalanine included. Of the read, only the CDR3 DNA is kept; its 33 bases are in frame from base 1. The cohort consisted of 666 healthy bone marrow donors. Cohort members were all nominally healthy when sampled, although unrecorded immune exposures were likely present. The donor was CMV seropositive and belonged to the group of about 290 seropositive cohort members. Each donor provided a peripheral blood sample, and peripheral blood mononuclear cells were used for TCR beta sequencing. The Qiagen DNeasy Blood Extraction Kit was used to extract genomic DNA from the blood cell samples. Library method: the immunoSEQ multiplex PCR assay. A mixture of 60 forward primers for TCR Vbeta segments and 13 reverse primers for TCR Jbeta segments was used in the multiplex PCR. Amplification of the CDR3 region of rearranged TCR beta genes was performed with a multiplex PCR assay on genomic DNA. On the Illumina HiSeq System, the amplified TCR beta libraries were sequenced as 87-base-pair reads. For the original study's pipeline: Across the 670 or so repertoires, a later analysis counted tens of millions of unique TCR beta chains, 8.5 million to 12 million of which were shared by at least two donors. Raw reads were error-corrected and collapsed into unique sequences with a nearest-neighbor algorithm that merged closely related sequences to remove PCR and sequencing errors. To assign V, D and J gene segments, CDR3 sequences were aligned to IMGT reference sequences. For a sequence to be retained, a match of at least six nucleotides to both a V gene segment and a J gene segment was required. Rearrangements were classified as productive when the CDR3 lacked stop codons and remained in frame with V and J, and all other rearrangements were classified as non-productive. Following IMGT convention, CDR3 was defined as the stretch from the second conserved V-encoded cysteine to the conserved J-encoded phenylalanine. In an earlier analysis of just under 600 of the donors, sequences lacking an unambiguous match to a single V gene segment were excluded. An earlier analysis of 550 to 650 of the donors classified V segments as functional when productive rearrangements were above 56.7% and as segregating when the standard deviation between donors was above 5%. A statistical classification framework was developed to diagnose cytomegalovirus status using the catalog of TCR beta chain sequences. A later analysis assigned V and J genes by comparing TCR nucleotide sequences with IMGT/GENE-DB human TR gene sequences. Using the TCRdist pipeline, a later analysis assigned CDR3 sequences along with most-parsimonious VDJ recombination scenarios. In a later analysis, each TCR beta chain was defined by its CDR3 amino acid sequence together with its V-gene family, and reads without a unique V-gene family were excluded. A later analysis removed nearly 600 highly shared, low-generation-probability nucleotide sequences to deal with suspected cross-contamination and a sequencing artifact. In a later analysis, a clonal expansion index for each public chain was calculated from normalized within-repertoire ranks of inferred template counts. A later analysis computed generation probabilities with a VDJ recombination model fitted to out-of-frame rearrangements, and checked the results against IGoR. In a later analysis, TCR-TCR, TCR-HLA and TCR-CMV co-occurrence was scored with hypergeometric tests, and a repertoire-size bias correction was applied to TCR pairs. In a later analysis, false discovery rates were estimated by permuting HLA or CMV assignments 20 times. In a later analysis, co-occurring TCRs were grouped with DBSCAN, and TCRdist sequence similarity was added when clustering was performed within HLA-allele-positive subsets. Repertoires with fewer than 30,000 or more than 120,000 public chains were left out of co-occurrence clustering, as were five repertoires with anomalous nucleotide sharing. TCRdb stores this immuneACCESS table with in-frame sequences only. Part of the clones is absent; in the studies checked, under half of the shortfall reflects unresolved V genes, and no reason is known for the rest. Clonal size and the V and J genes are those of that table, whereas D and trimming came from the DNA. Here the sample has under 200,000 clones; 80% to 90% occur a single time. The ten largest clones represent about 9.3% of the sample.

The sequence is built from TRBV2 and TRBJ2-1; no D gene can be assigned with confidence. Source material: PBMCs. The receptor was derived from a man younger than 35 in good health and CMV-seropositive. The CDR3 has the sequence CASSNHGEQFF. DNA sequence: TGTGCCAGCAGTAATCACGGTGAGCAGTTCTTC.